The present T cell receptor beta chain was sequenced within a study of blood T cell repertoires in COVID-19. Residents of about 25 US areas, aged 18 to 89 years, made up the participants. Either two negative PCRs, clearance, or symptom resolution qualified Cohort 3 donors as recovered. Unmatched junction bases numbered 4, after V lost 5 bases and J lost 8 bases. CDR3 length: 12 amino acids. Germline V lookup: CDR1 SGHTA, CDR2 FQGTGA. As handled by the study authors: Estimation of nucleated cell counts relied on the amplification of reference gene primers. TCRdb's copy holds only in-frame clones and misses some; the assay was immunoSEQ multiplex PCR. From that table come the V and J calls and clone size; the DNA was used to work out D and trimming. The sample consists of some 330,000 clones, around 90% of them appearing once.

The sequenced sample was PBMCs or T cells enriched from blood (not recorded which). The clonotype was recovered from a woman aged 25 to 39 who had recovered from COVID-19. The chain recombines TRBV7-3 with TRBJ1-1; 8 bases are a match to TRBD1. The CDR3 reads CASSPGQDEAFF. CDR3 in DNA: TGTGCCAGCAGCCCGGGACAGGACGAAGCTTTCTTT.